The sequence of this TCR beta chain was determined in a study of regulatory T cells in long-lasting Graves disease. Findings and caveats of the study: Public clonotype sharing was higher in persistent than newly diagnosed patients. TRBV28, TRBJ1-2 and TRBJ2-5 were segments that persistent disease favored.

For TCR beta, libraries came from iRepertoire HTBI primers and Arm-PCR of CDR3 regions. In the authors' workflow: Overall, samples carried 62 TRBV and about 15 TRBJ segments. TCRdb redid the calling of the multiplex PCR reads with MiXCR, one entry per CDR3 protein. These V and J calls rely on TCRdb rather than the paper's analysis. The table includes about 430,000 distinct CDR3 sequences, roughly 21% detected once. Time point of the sample: persistent/refractory GD, antithyroid drugs over 5 years with positive TRAb. RNA from PBMCs was the source of the TCR library. EDTA tubes held roughly 10 milliliters of peripheral blood from each patient. Comments on this clonotype: Antigen specificity is unknown. A single base separates this from a much larger clone, so it may be a read error.

J was trimmed by 2 bases and V by 4 bases; bases with no gene match: 6. This CDR3 spans 15 amino acids. The source of this sequence is a female donor with Graves disease. V gene TRBV12-3 or TRBV12-4 combines with J gene TRBJ2-7; 9 nucleotides line up with TRBD2. Sequencing used peripheral blood mononuclear cells (PBMCs), obtained when the disease was refractory, from a patient treated with antithyroid drugs. For the CDR3, the DNA is TGTGCCAGCAGTTGGGAGACTAGCGGCCCCTACGAGCAGTACTTC. Translating gives CASSWETSGPYEQYF.